Below are 21 T cell receptor beta chains sequenced from a single sample in a study of identifying expanded T cells in peripheral blood. Profiling relied on immunoSEQ multiplex PCR, and the TCRdb table lists in-frame clones only, not all of them. The table lists approximately 120,000 clones, more than 80% of them singletons. Specimen: blood. These receptor sequences come from a person aged 18 to 75 in good health.

The chain carries TRBV4-3 and TRBJ2-2; D call uncertain. From germline, CDR1 is LGHNA and CDR2 YSLEER. The CDR3 runs to 15 residues. V lost 4 bases, J lost 7 bases, and 16 bases lay in between. CDR3 nucleotides: TGCGCCAGCAGCCCAAGCGTAACGATACACGGGGAGCTGTTTTTT. Protein sequence: CASSPSVTIHGELFF.

This chain joins TRBV29-1 and TRBJ2-1, with 9 bases that match TRBD1. Germline lookup yields CDR1 SQVTM and CDR2 ANQGSEA. The CDR3 runs 14 residues. V trimming: 3 bases; J trimming: 10 bases; junction bases outside the gene matches: 10. The CDR3 reads CSVDPWTGAQEQFF. CDR3 coding DNA: TGCAGCGTTGACCCCTGGACAGGGGCACAGGAGCAGTTCTTC.

The V and J genes are TRBV10-1 and TRBJ2-1; 10 nucleotides align to TRBD2. The V and J ends lost 3 bases and 3 bases, in that order; junction bases with no gene match: 2. Looked up from germline, CDR1 is WNHNN and CDR2 is SYGVQD (reference sequence). The CDR3 length is 15 residues. CDR3 protein: CASSEAGGDYNEQFF. As DNA, the CDR3 is TGCGCCAGCAGTGAAGCGGGGGGGGACTACAATGAGCAGTTCTTC.

The chain joins TRBV4-3 to TRBJ2-1, with D possibly being TRBD1 or TRBD2 (5 bases each). The CDR3 totals 13 residues. The germline CDR1 and CDR2 sequences are LGHNA and YSLEER. Trimming shortened V by 4 bases and J by 8 bases, and 12 bases separated the two germline ends. The CDR3 protein is CASSLRGADEQFF. The CDR3 DNA follows: TGCGCCAGCAGCCTCCGAGGGGCGGATGAGCAGTTCTTC.

The count of this clone is one. CDR3 sequence (DNA): TGTGCCAGCAGCTTAGGGGACATCCTCGAGCAGTACTTC. This encodes CASSLGDILEQYF. This rearrangement joins TRBV11-2 to TRBJ2-7, with D maybe TRBD1 (6 bases). The CDR3 sequence is 13 residues long. Germline assignment: CDR1 SGHAT and CDR2 FQNNGV. The V end was cut by 1 base, the J end by 6 bases, with 10 bases between.

J is TRBJ2-2 and V is TRBV2; D is uncertain. The length of the CDR3 is 13 residues. Germline CDR1 reads SNHLY; CDR2 reads FYNNEI. The ends were cut back, 7 bases at V and 6 bases at J, with 12 bases in the middle. The DNA of the CDR3 is TGTGCCAGCAAGGGCTGGGAAGCCGGGGAGCTGTTTTTT. Protein sequence: CASKGWEAGELFF.

The chain combines TRBV4-1 with TRBJ2-7; D is perhaps TRBD2 (5 bases). The ends were cut back, 3 bases at V and 5 bases at J, with 23 bases in the middle. Looked up from germline, CDR1 is MGHRA and CDR2 is YSYEKL. The CDR3 has 17 residues. This CDR3 reads CASSHLAGLSRGNEQYF. In DNA, the CDR3 is TGCGCCAGCAGCCACCTAGCCGGACTGTCCCGCGGTAACGAGCAGTACTTC.

The J gene is TRBJ1-2, the V gene TRBV29-1; unclear D gene. The CDR3 totals 12 residues. Germline V lookup: CDR1 SQVTM, CDR2 ANQGSEA. The V and J ends lost 7 bases and 4 bases respectively, with 13 bases between them. The CDR3 DNA is TGCAGCGGTGTGGGTACTGGCTATGGCTACACCTTC. This sequence encodes CSGVGTGYGYTF.

V usage is TRBV30 and J usage is TRBJ1-6, with a weak D call TRBD1 (5 bases). CDR1 and CDR2 from the germline V gene are GTSNPN and SVGIG (reference sequence). V was cut by 7 bases and J by 9 bases, with 13 bases left in between. There are 12 residues in the CDR3. CDR3 DNA: TGTGCCTTGGGACTTCCCGGTTCACCCCTCCACTTT. Translating it yields CALGLPGSPLHF.

This clone was seen just once. V is TRBV25-1 and J is TRBJ1-1; D is possibly TRBD1 (5 bases). In germline, CDR1 is MGHDK, CDR2 SYGVNS. The length of the CDR3 is 15 residues. Trimming left V 5 bases short and J 1 base short, with 14 bases between. The CDR3 spells CASSRGALRNTEAFF. CDR3 nucleotides: TGTGCCAGCAGTAGGGGTGCGCTACGGAACACTGAAGCTTTCTTT.

This clone was seen a handful of times. J is TRBJ1-2 and V is TRBV7-9; TRBD1 matches at 7 bases. The ends lost 6 bases at V and 8 bases at J; junction bases unmatched: 9. The CDR3 is made up of 13 amino acids. Germline V gene lookup returns CDR1 SEHNR and CDR2 FQNEAQ (reference sequence). The CDR3 spells CASSYQGEEGYTF. The CDR3 region has the DNA TGTGCCAGCAGTTATCAGGGGGAGGAAGGCTACACCTTC.

The chain is built from TRBV7-8 and TRBJ2-5; D unclear. V dropped 3 bases and J dropped 5 bases, with 19 bases sitting between them. Germline lookup yields CDR1 SGHVS and CDR2 FQNEAQ. The CDR3 runs to 16 residues. The CDR3 DNA sequence: TGTGCCAGCAGCTTGACCCTCGGGCCAGTACAGGAGACCCAGTACTTC. Its translation is CASSLTLGPVQETQYF.

This chain uses TRBV2 with TRBJ1-2, with D perhaps matching TRBD1 (5 bases). Trimming shortened V by 11 bases and J by 8 bases, and 27 bases separated the two germline ends. CDR3 length: 15 residues. Per the germline V gene, CDR1 is SNHLY and CDR2 is FYNNEI. CDR3 DNA: TGTGCCTCCAGTTTCACACAGGACCCTGCTTGGGGCTACACCTTC. It translates to CASSFTQDPAWGYTF.

The J gene is TRBJ1-2, the V gene TRBV7-3, with D unresolved. CDR3 size: 13 residues. The V end was cut by 0 bases, the J end by 3 bases, with 5 bases between. Per the germline V gene, CDR1 is SGHTA and CDR2 is FQGTGA. The CDR3 loop reads CASSLTADYGYTF. CDR3 nucleotide sequence: TGTGCCAGCAGCTTAACGGCAGACTATGGCTACACCTTC.

This clone appeared once. This sequence joins TRBV4-3 and TRBJ2-3, with D unresolved. This CDR3 is built from 17 residues. Germline CDR1 and CDR2: LGHNA and YSLEER. Trimming stripped 1 base from V and 3 bases from J, with 17 bases between. In DNA, the CDR3 is TGCGCCAGCAGCCAAGGCCCGCAGAGGCGGAAGACAGATACGCAGTATTTT. Translating gives CASSQGPQRRKTDTQYF.

The chain employs TRBV16 and TRBJ2-3; 9 bases fit TRBD2. CDR1 KGHSY and CDR2 FQNENV come from the germline V gene. CDR3 length: 13 amino acids. V shed 5 bases and J 8 bases; nucleotides not matched to a gene: 5. The CDR3 spells CASSAGTSTTQYF. Here the CDR3 DNA reads TGTGCCAGCAGCGCAGGGACTAGCACTACGCAGTATTTT.

The V and J genes are TRBV9 and TRBJ1-1; D gene ambiguous. The CDR3 loop spans 14 amino acids. V lost 2 bases and J 1 base, leaving 9 bases between the germline ends. Germline V gives CDR1 SGDLS, CDR2 YYNGEE. CDR3 DNA sequence: TGTGCCAGCAGCGTGGACGGGAAGAACACTGAAGCTTTCTTT. This sequence encodes CASSVDGKNTEAFF. The full variable domain, with the rest looked up from reference TRBV9 and TRBJ1-1, is DSGVTQTPKHLITATGQRVTLRCSPRSGDLSVYWYQQSLDQGLQFLIQYYNGEERAKGNILERFSAQQFPDLHSELNLSSLELGDSALYFCASSVDGKNTEAFFGQGTRLTVV.

In this sample, this clone turned up a few times. The chain is built from TRBV4-1 and TRBJ2-7; D might be TRBD1 (6 bases). There are 14 residues in the CDR3. CDR1 and CDR2 (germline): MGHRA, YSYEKL. The V end was cut by 4 bases, the J end by 7 bases, with 17 bases between. The CDR3 region is CASSRDRFNWEQYF. The CDR3 nucleotides are TGCGCCAGCAGCCGTGACAGGTTCAACTGGGAGCAGTACTTC.

The gene calls are TRBV5-5 and TRBJ2-3; D is uncertain. Germline V gene data show CDR1 as SGHKS and CDR2 as YYEKEE (reference sequence). Trimming stripped 1 base from V and 0 bases from J, with 3 bases between. The CDR3 runs to 13 residues. Here the CDR3 reads CASSLTSTDTQYF. CDR3 nucleotides: TGTGCCAGCAGCTTGACTAGCACAGATACGCAGTATTTT. The full variable domain, rest sourced from reference TRBV5-5 and TRBJ2-3, is DAGVTQSPTHLIKTRGQQVTLRCSPISGHKSVSWYQQVLGQGPQFIFQYYEKEERGRGNFPDRFSARQFPNYSSELNVNALLLGDSALYLCASSLTSTDTQYFGPGTRLTVL.

Points on this clone: A read error may produce the germline difference seen at one junction end. This chain uses TRBV4-3 with TRBJ1-4; D unclear. Germline CDR1 and CDR2: LGHNA and YSLEER. The CDR3 loop spans 15 amino acids. The DNA of the CDR3 is TGCGCCAGCAGCAAAGAACTGCGATTAGATGAAAAACTGTTTTTT. Protein product: CASSKELRLDEKLFF.

The chain combines TRBV6-6 with TRBJ1-4, with TRBD1 matching 9 bases. This CDR3 spans 15 amino acids. J was trimmed by 7 bases and V by 8 bases; bases with no gene match: 11. Germline loops: CDR1 MNHNY, CDR2 SVGAGI (reference sequence). CDR3 nucleotides: TGTGCCAGCCGGTCGGGACAGGGCGAAGCTGAAAAACTGTTTTTT. This codes for CASRSGQGEAEKLFF.